This paragraph covers one T cell receptor beta chain sequence. The target antigen is unknown. The data are from a study of shared clonotypes between healthy human individuals. Study results and limitations: Large sequencing depth failed to make sorted-subset sequencing complete, rarefaction showed.

V shed 5 bases, J shed 0 bases, and the junction held 8 bases outside the gene matches. Per the germline V gene, CDR1 is MDHEN and CDR2 is SYDVKM. The CDR3 is 18 amino acids. This table comes from immunoSEQ multiplex PCR, and its TCRdb copy is limited to in-frame clones, with some not included. The sample holds over 400,000 clones; 95% to 96% are singletons and the top ten take about 0.064%. The chain combines TRBV28 with TRBJ2-6; TRBD1 agrees at 9 bases. This clonotype was sampled from a young woman in good health. The material sequenced was naive CD4+ T cells sorted from blood. Subset specified: CD45RA+ positively selected. CDR3 bases: TGTGCCAGCAGTCCGGGGACAGGGCAGAGCTCTGGGGCCAACGTCCTGACTTTC. It codes for CASSPGTGQSSGANVLTF.